This T cell receptor beta chain emerged from a study of cytomegalovirus exposure and HLA in healthy donors. CDR1 and CDR2 (germline): LGHNA, YNFKEQ. This CDR3 spans 13 amino acids. Trimming cost V 3 bases and J 10 bases; bases outside gene matches: 6. The PCR ran on 60 Vbeta and 13 Jbeta primers. The repertoire was sequenced with immunoSEQ multiplex PCR; TCRdb's copy has only in-frame clones and lacks some. The sample includes roughly 120,000 clones, over 8.5% of them seen just once. In its sample, this clone was seen a few times. The chain combines TRBV4-2 with TRBJ1-2, with TRBD1 matching over 9 bases. The receptor was derived from a woman in her thirties or forties in good health and CMV-seropositive. The sequencing sample was made of PBMCs. The CDR3 nucleotides read TGTGCCAGCAGCCATGGGACAGGGAAGGACTACACCTTC. Translating gives CASSHGTGKDYTF.